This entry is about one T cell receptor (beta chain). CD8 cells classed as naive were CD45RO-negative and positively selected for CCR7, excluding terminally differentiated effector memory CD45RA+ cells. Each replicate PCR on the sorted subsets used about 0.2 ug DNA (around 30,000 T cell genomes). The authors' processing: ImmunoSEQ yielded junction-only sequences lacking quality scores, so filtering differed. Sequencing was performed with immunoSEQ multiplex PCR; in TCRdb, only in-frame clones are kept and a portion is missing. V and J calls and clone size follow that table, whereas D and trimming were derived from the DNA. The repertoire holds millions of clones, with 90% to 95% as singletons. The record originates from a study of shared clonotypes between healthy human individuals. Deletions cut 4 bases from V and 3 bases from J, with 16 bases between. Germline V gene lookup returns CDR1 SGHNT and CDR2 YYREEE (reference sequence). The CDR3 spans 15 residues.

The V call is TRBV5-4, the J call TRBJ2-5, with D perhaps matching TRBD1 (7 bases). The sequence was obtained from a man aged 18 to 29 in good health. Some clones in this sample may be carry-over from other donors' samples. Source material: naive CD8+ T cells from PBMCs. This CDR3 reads CASSHDRDWKETQYF. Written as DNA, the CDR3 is TGTGCCAGCAGCCACGACAGGGACTGGAAAGAGACCCAGTACTTC. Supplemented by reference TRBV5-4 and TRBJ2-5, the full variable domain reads ETGVTQSPTHLIKTRGQQVTLRCSSQSGHNTVSWYQQALGQGPQFIFQYYREEENGRGNFPPRFSGLQFPNYSSELNVNALELDDSALYLCASSHDRDWKETQYFGPGTRLLVL.